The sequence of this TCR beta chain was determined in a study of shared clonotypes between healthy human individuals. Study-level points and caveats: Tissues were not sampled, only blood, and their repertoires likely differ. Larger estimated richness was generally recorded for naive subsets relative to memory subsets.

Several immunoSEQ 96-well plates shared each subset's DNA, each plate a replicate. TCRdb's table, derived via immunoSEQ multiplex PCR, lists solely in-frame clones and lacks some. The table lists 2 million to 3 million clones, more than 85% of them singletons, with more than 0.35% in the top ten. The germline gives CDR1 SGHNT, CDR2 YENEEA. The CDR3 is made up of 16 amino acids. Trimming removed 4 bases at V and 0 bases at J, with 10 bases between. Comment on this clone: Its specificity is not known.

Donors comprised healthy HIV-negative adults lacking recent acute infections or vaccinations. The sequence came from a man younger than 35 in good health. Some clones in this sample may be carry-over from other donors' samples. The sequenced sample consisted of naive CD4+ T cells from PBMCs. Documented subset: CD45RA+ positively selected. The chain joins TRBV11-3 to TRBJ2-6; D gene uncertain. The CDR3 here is CASSWGSGSGANVLTF. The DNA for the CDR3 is TGTGCCAGCAGCTGGGGTTCGGGCTCTGGGGCCAACGTCCTGACTTTC.